The 8 T cell receptor beta chains below were found in one sample sequenced in a study of T cell changes during pregnancy in multiple sclerosis. The assay was immunoSEQ multiplex PCR, and TCRdb's table has in-frame clones only and misses some. The table has some 93,000 clones, 91% seen once. The sample here was peripheral blood, taken after pregnancy. The receptors originated from a female donor in good health, enrolled as a control in a pregnancy study.

The chain employs TRBV7-2 and TRBJ1-6; 8 bases match TRBD1. The germline CDR1 and CDR2 sequences are SGHTA and FQGNSA. Trimming removed 5 bases from V and 7 bases from J; junction bases left unmatched: 7. The CDR3 is 15 residues long. CDR3 DNA sequence: TGTGCCAGCAGCACAGGACAGGGTATGAATTCACCCCTCCACTTT. This translates into CASSTGQGMNSPLHF. The full variable domain, with the rest looked up from reference TRBV7-2 and TRBJ1-6, is GAGVSQSPSNKVTEKGKDVELRCDPISGHTALYWYRQSLGQGLEFLIYFQGNSAPDKSGLPSDRFSAERTGGSVSTLTIQRTQQEDSAVYLCASSTGQGMNSPLHFGNGTRLTVT.

V is TRBV30 and J is TRBJ1-2; 7 bases fit TRBD1. Germline trimming cut 3 bases from V and 10 bases from J; bases unmatched to any gene: 8. The CDR3 is 12 residues long. The germline V gene has CDR1 GTSNPN and CDR2 SVGIG (reference sequence). The CDR3 region is CAWRGYRGDYTF. The CDR3 coding sequence is TGTGCCTGGAGGGGTTACAGGGGTGACTACACCTTC.

This clone appeared a single time. V is TRBV10-3 and J is TRBJ2-3; D is possibly TRBD2 (6 bases). Per germline, CDR1 ENHRY and CDR2 SYGVKD. The V gene lost 6 bases and the J gene lost 1 base, with 11 bases spanning the gap. The CDR3 totals 14 residues. The CDR3 loop is CAIRKTGGTDTQYF. DNA for the CDR3: TGTGCCATCAGGAAAACGGGGGGCACAGATACGCAGTATTTT.

Note on this clone: The same CDR3 can be traced to other DNA sequences in this sample. V gene TRBV25-1 combines with J gene TRBJ2-5; tentatively, D is TRBD2 (7 bases). Deletions cut 1 base from V and 3 bases from J, with 12 bases between. The CDR3 runs 15 residues. CDR1 is MGHDK, CDR2 SYGVNS, per germline. CDR3 protein: CASSEWEGGKETQYF. The CDR3 DNA reads as TGTGCCAGCAGTGAATGGGAGGGGGGTAAAGAGACCCAGTACTTC.

The chain recombines TRBV4-2 with TRBJ1-1, with D possibly TRBD1 on 5 matching bases. Germline V gives CDR1 LGHNA, CDR2 YNFKEQ. CDR3 length: 16 residues. V lost 2 bases, J lost 0 bases, and 13 bases lay in between. CDR3 sequence reads: CASSQWSTAMNTEAFF. CDR3 in DNA: TGTGCCAGCAGCCAATGGTCGACAGCCATGAACACTGAAGCTTTCTTT.

The chain employs TRBV12-5 and TRBJ2-3; perhaps TRBD1 as D (5 bases). Trimming took 0 bases from V and 4 from J, leaving 14 bases between them. The CDR3 extends over 16 amino acids. Germline CDR1 LGHNT, CDR2 FRNRAP. The CDR3 DNA sequence: TGTGCTAGTGGTTTGGTATCCTGGGGCGCGCCAGATACGCAGTATTTT. The encoded protein is CASGLVSWGAPDTQYF.

The chain carries TRBV5-1 and TRBJ1-2, with a weak D call TRBD1 (6 bases). V was pared by 5 bases and J by 2 bases, with 10 bases between. CDR3 length equals 13 residues. In germline, CDR1 is SGHRS, CDR2 YFSETQ. The CDR3 DNA reads as TGCGCCAGCAGACTGCAGGGGAACTATGGCTACACCTTC. Amino acid sequence: CASRLQGNYGYTF.

The CDR3 loop reads CASSPALDRLNTEAFF. Here the CDR3 DNA reads TGTGCCAGCAGCCCCGCCCTAGACAGACTGAACACTGAAGCTTTCTTT. The chain employs TRBV7-2 and TRBJ1-1; possibly TRBD1 for D (5 bases). V lost 5 bases and J lost 0, with 16 bases in between. The V gene's germline CDR1 is SGHTA and CDR2 FQGNSA. This CDR3 region has 16 residues.